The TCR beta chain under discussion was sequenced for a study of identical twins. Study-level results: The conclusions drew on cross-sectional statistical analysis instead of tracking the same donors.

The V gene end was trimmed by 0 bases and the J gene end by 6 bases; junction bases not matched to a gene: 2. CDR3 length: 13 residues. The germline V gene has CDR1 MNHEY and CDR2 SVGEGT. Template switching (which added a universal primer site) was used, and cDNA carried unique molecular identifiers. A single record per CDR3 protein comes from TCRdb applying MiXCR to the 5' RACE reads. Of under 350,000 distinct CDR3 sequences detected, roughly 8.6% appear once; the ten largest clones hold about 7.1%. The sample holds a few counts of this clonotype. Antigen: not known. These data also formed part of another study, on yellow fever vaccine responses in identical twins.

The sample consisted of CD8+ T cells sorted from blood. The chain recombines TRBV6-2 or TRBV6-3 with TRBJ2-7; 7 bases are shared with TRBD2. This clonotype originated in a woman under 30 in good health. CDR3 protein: CASSYSSGVEQYF. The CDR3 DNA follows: TGTGCCAGCAGTTACTCGAGCGGGGTCGAGCAGTACTTC.